This T cell receptor (beta chain) originates from a study of PD-1 blockade in classical Hodgkin lymphoma. The study's findings and limits: The repertoire differences lack a defined cause, possibly disease activity or prior therapy. Compared with baseline, CD4+ but not CD8+ TCR diversity had risen significantly by C4D1. The study found complete responders had baseline diversity similar to newly diagnosed patients. Exclusion covered patients beginning nivolumab under 1 year post-ASCT.

Every patient had relapsed following autologous stem cell transplantation, and cohorts differed in brentuximab vedotin exposure. Some clones are missing from TCRdb's copy, which holds only in-frame ones; the method was immunoSEQ multiplex PCR. The sample lists 10,000 to 15,000 clones; around 75% were seen once. Losses at the gene ends were 4 bases for V and 7 bases for J; bases not matched to a gene: 9. There are 16 residues in the CDR3. Germline V gives CDR1 SQVTM, CDR2 ANQGSEA. Concerning this clone: No antigen is known for it.

The sample was peripheral blood mononuclear cells (PBMCs), taken at baseline. This TCR was sampled from a human donor with classical Hodgkin lymphoma. This sequence joins TRBV29-1 and TRBJ2-1; TRBD2 matches at 14 bases. The CDR3 protein is CSVVPIGTSGRNEQFF. CDR3 DNA: TGCAGCGTTGTACCAATCGGGACTAGCGGGAGAAATGAGCAGTTCTTC.